This TCR beta chain was documented in a study of shared clonotypes between healthy human individuals. Findings of the study overall: When naive CD4 clonotypes were compared across a few donors, around 5% were shared.

This clone has more than one count but fewer than ten. As yet, its antigen is unknown. Every donor, a Caucasian adult, lived in Nashville, Tennessee. Trimming at V came to 5 bases and at J to 2 bases, leaving 5 bases not matched to a gene. Germline CDR1 is LNHDA and CDR2 is SQIVND (reference sequence). This CDR3 has 15 residues. The deep-level immunoSEQ assay was used. In the study's own analysis: Junction-only sequences produced by ImmunoSEQ had no quality scores, so filtering differed. Here immunoSEQ multiplex PCR was the method, and the copy in TCRdb shows in-frame clones only, minus some. That table gives V, J and clone size, and the DNA gave D and trimming. The profile shows around 2.5 million clones, approximately 94% of them singletons.

This sequence originates from a young man in good health. Some clones in this sample may be carry-over from other donors' samples. Sequenced: naive CD4+ T cells from PBMCs. The sample's subset: CD45RA+ positively selected. The V call is TRBV19, the J call TRBJ2-3; TRBD2 matches 9 bases. In nucleotides, the CDR3 is TGTGCCAGTAGTCGCGGGAGGGCCTACACAGATACGCAGTATTTT. It translates to CASSRGRAYTDTQYF.